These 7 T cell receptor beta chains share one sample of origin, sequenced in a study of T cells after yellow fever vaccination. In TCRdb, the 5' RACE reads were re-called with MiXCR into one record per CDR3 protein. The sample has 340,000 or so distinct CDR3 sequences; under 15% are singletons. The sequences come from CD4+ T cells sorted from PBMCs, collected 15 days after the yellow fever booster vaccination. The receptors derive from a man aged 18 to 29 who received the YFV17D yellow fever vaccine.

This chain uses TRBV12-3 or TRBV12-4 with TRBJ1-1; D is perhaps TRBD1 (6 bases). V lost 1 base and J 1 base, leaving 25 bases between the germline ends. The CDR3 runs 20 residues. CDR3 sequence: CASSLVRAVREGGTNTEAFF. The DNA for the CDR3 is TGTGCCAGCAGTTTAGTGCGAGCAGTCAGGGAGGGGGGGACGAACACTGAAGCTTTCTTT.

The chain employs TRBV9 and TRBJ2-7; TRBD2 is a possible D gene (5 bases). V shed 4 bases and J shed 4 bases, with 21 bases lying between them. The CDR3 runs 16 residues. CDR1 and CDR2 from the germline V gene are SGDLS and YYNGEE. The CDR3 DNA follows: TGTGCCAGCAGCCCGGTCCGGGGTCATCCTCCTTACGAGCAGTACTTC. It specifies CASSPVRGHPPYEQYF. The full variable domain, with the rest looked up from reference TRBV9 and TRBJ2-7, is DSGVTQTPKHLITATGQRVTLRCSPRSGDLSVYWYQQSLDQGLQFLIQYYNGEERAKGNILERFSAQQFPDLHSELNLSSLELGDSALYFCASSPVRGHPPYEQYFGPGTRLTVT.

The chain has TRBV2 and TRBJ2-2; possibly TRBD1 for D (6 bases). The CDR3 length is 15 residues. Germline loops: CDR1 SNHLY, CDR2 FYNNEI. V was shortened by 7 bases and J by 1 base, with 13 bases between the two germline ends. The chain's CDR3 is CASKRTDQNTGELFF. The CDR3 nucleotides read TGTGCCAGCAAAAGGACAGACCAGAACACCGGGGAGCTGTTTTTT. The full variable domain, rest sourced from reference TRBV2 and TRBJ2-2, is EPEVTQTPSHQVTQMGQEVILRCVPISNHLYFYWYRQILGQKVEFLVSFYNNEISEKSEIFDDQFSVERPDGSNFTLKIRSTKLEDSAMYFCASKRTDQNTGELFFGEGSRLTVL.

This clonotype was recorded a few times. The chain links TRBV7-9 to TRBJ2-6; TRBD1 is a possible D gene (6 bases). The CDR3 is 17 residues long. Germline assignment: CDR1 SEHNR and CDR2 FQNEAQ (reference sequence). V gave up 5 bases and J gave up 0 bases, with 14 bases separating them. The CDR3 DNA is TGTGCCAGCAGCCCAATGACAGGACCCTCTGGGGCCAACGTCCTGACTTTC. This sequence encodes CASSPMTGPSGANVLTF.

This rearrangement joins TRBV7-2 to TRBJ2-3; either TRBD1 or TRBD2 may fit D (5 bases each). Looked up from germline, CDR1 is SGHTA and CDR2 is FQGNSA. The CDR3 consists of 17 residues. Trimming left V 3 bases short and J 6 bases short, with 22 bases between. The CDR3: CASSLAPTGPPFDTQYF. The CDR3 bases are TGTGCCAGCAGCTTGGCGCCCACGGGACCACCTTTTGATACGCAGTATTTT.

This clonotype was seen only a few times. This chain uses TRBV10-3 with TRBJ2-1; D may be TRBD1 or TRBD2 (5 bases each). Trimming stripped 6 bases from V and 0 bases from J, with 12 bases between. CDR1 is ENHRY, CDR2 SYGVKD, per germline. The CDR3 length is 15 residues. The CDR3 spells CAIRGWGSSYNEQFF. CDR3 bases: TGTGCCATCAGGGGATGGGGGAGCTCCTACAATGAGCAGTTCTTC.

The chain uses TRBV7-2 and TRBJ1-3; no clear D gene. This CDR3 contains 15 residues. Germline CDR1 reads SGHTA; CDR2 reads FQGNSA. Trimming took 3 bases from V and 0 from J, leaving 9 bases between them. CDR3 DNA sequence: TGTGCCAGCAGCTTCCAGTCTTACTCTGGAAACACCATATATTTT. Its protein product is CASSFQSYSGNTIYF.